This is a list of T cell receptor beta chains from one sample in a study of blood T cell repertoires in COVID-19. TCRdb keeps only in-frame clones here, not all; method: immunoSEQ multiplex PCR. The table shows fewer than 75,000 clones, with roughly 90% occurring only once. Material: peripheral blood. These receptors were obtained from a human donor in a cohort sampled during active COVID-19. CDR3s include the opening cysteine and the closing phenylalanine or tryptophan. Each record gives: V gene, clone size, D gene, J gene, CDR3 protein, CDR3 DNA. The D gene is left open where the match is weak. The size of a clone is reported for some rows only, either as once, few or many, or as a class for expanded clones.

>TRBV6-2/TRBV6-3|few|NA|TRBJ1-1
CASSYPTGVTEAFF
TGTGCCAGCAGTTACCCAACTGGAGTCACTGAAGCTTTCTTT
>TRBV30|NA|NA|TRBJ1-1
CAWSVLLNTEAFF
TGTGCCTGGAGTGTACTCCTGAACACTGAAGCTTTCTTT
>TRBV4-1|NA|NA|TRBJ2-2
CASSQEVVSTGELFF
TGCGCCAGCAGCCAAGAGGTAGTTAGCACCGGGGAGCTGTTTTTT
>TRBV28|once|NA|TRBJ2-1
CASSLGGLLGNEQFF
TGTGCCAGCAGTTTAGGGGGACTCCTTGGGAATGAGCAGTTCTTC
>TRBV6-2/TRBV6-3|NA|NA|TRBJ1-5
CASSFGFEVGQPQHF
TGTGCCAGCAGTTTTGGGTTTGAAGTCGGGCAGCCCCAGCATTTT
>TRBV3-1/TRBV3-2|NA|NA|TRBJ2-7
CASSPGHADVYEQYF
TGTGCCAGCAGCCCAGGACATGCCGACGTCTACGAGCAGTACTTC
>TRBV11-2|NA|NA|TRBJ2-1
CASSLVVAGDYNEQFF
TGTGCCAGCAGCTTAGTCGTGGCAGGGGATTACAATGAGCAGTTCTTC
>TRBV11-2|NA|NA|TRBJ2-5
CASSLGRRGETQYF
TGTGCCAGCAGCTTAGGCAGAAGAGGGGAGACCCAGTACTTC
>TRBV6-5|NA|TRBD1|TRBJ2-6
CASSSGQGTGANVLTF
TGTGCCAGCAGTTCAGGACAGGGCACTGGGGCCAACGTCCTGACTTTC
>TRBV7-2|NA|NA|TRBJ1-6
CASSFQGSNSPLHF
TGTGCCAGCAGCTTCCAGGGGAGTAATTCACCCCTCCACTTT
>TRBV4-2|few|TRBD2|TRBJ2-7
CASSQDSGSSYEQYF
TGTGCCAGCAGCCAAGATAGCGGGAGCTCCTACGAGCAGTACTTC
>TRBV2|NA|NA|TRBJ1-4
CASSDGGAGEKLFF
TGTGCCAGCAGTGACGGGGGGGCGGGAGAAAAACTGTTTTTT
>TRBV28|once|NA|TRBJ1-6
CASSLELGSSNSPLHF
TGTGCCAGCAGTTTGGAGTTGGGGAGCAGTAATTCACCCCTCCACTTT
>TRBV6-4|NA|TRBD1|TRBJ2-3
CASSRDRGTDTQYF
TGTGCCAGCAGCCGGGACAGGGGTACAGATACGCAGTATTTT
>TRBV6-1|NA|TRBD1|TRBJ1-5
CASSEAWDRGNQPQHF
TGTGCCAGCAGTGAAGCTTGGGACAGGGGCAATCAGCCCCAGCATTTT
>TRBV28|NA|TRBD1|TRBJ2-1
CASSLDRAFYNEQFF
TGTGCCAGCAGTCTAGACAGGGCTTTTTACAATGAGCAGTTCTTC
>TRBV27|NA|NA|TRBJ1-5
CASSLLPPDTKVNQPQHF
TGTGCCAGCAGTTTATTACCCCCTGACACAAAGGTCAATCAGCCCCAGCATTTT
>TRBV21-1|NA|NA|TRBJ2-4
CASSNWDRGHIQYF
TGTGCCAGCAGCAATTGGGACAGGGGACACATTCAGTACTTC
>TRBV5-1|once|TRBD2|TRBJ2-3
CASSLGLATDTQYF
TGCGCCAGCAGCCTCGGACTAGCGACAGATACGCAGTATTTT
>TRBV4-3|NA|TRBD1|TRBJ1-5
CASSRDTGGGQPQHF
TGCGCCAGCAGCCGAGATACAGGGGGCGGGCAGCCCCAGCATTTT
>TRBV18|NA|NA|TRBJ1-1
CASSPPISGTPIEAFF
TGTGCCAGCTCACCACCAATATCCGGGACACCCATTGAAGCTTTCTTT
>TRBV2|once|TRBD2|TRBJ2-7
CASTGPTEGLAGAYEQYF
TGTGCCAGCACCGGCCCGACAGAGGGACTAGCGGGTGCCTACGAGCAGTACTTC
>TRBV15|NA|NA|TRBJ2-3
CATSRGGAPSTDTQYF
TGTGCCACCAGCAGGGGGGGGGCCCCTAGCACAGATACGCAGTATTTT
>TRBV27|NA|NA|TRBJ2-3
CASSEARPTDTQYF
TGTGCCAGCAGTGAGGCCCGCCCCACAGATACGCAGTATTTT
>TRBV5-1|NA|NA|TRBJ2-3
CASSLADRRTDTQYF
TGCGCCAGCAGCTTGGCGGACAGACGCACAGATACGCAGTATTTT
>TRBV5-4|NA|NA|TRBJ2-5
CASSWRGGRETQYF
TGTGCCAGCAGCTGGAGGGGGGGGCGGGAGACCCAGTACTTC
>TRBV19|NA|TRBD2|TRBJ2-5
CASSETSGRGETQYF
TGTGCCAGTAGTGAGACTAGCGGGAGGGGAGAGACCCAGTACTTC
>TRBV30|NA|NA|TRBJ2-5
CAWSMEGARVTQYF
TGTGCCTGGAGTATGGAGGGGGCTAGGGTGACCCAGTACTTC
>TRBV9|NA|NA|TRBJ2-5
CASNVAQETQYF
TGTGCCAGTAATGTAGCGCAAGAGACCCAGTACTTC
>TRBV3-1/TRBV3-2|NA|NA|TRBJ1-2
CASSQTQVAGYTF
TGTGCCAGCAGCCAAACTCAAGTAGCGGGCTACACCTTC
>TRBV6-5|NA|NA|TRBJ1-3
CAGGAGKPSGNTIYF
TGTGCCGGGGGGGCAGGGAAGCCCTCTGGAAACACCATATATTTT
>TRBV27|NA|NA|TRBJ1-2
CASSRTDEGYGYTF
TGTGCCAGCAGTCGCACGGACGAGGGCTATGGCTACACCTTC